Below, one T cell receptor beta chain is given with its context. The PCR had 60 Vbeta and 13 Jbeta primers. Profiling relied on immunoSEQ multiplex PCR, and the TCRdb table lists in-frame clones only, not all of them. This table has about 18,000 clones, 60% to 80% appearing once. The data were taken from a study of cytomegalovirus exposure and HLA in healthy donors. Sequencing was done on a sample of PBMCs. The TCR was taken from a young man in good health and CMV-seronegative.

The CDR3 loop reads CASSRDNSYEQYF. CDR3 bases: TGTGCCAGCAGCCGGGACAACTCCTACGAGCAGTACTTC. V and J are TRBV9 and TRBJ2-7; D is perhaps TRBD1 (6 bases). The V end was cut by 4 bases, the J end by 0 bases, with 8 bases between. The CDR3 is 13 amino acids. Germline values: CDR1 SGDLS, CDR2 YYNGEE.